Following are 14 T cell receptor beta chains from one sample sequenced in a study of HIV-infected patients and healthy controls. All unsorted peripheral T cells were captured because whole blood was used without fractionation. Reverse transcription used around 500 ng RNA and constant-region primers for alpha and beta. Each of the alpha and beta chains got its own library through chain-specific third strand synthesis with indices. TCRdb re-derived calls from the 5' RACE reads in MiXCR, one entry per CDR3 protein. The repertoire holds under 9,000 distinct CDR3 sequences, with roughly 7.4% as singletons. The sequenced sample was blood, obtained before antiretroviral therapy. These TCRs come from an adult with HIV infection.

This clonotype is medium-sized by share. The chain combines TRBV11-2 with TRBJ1-1; D is possibly TRBD1 (6 bases). The germline V gene has CDR1 SGHAT and CDR2 FQNNGV. V lost 1 base, J lost 11 bases, and 11 bases lay in between. This CDR3 spans 12 amino acids. CDR3 protein: CASSLGGRGAFF. The CDR3 DNA is TGTGCCAGCAGCTTAGGCGGCAGGGGTGCTTTCTTT.

This clonotype was seen at least ten times. The chain is built from TRBV18 and TRBJ1-1; D not certain. CDR3 size: 13 residues. From germline, CDR1 is KGHSH and CDR2 LQKENI. The V and J ends lost 6 bases and 3 bases respectively, with 11 bases between them. The CDR3 DNA is TGTGCCAGCTCCCTTTTCTGGGACACTGAAGCTTTCTTT. It codes for CASSLFWDTEAFF. The full variable domain, in which reference TRBV18 and TRBJ1-1 provide the parts outside the CDR3, is NAGVMQNPRHLVRRRGQEARLRCSPMKGHSHVYWYRQLPEEGLKFMVYLQKENIIDESGMPKERFSAEFPKEGPSILRIQQVVRGDSAAYFCASSLFWDTEAFFGQGTRLTVV.

CDR3 coding DNA: TGCAGCGTTGAAGTAGGACAGGGTTACAATGAGCAGTTCTTC. Translating it yields CSVEVGQGYNEQFF. The chain combines TRBV29-1 with TRBJ2-1; 8 bases agree with TRBD1. CDR1 is SQVTM, CDR2 ANQGSEA, per germline. This CDR3 comprises 14 residues. V lost 1 base and J lost 4; bases outside the gene matches: 3.

The sample holds many counts of this clonotype. This sequence joins TRBV7-2 and TRBJ1-5, with TRBD1 as a possible D gene (5 bases). This CDR3 is 16 amino acids long. Trimming removed 3 bases at V and 0 bases at J, with 12 bases between. The germline CDR1 and CDR2 sequences are SGHTA and FQGNSA. This CDR3 reads CASSFSGGYSNQPQHF. DNA for the CDR3: TGTGCCAGCAGCTTTAGTGGGGGTTATAGCAATCAGCCCCAGCATTTT.

The table lists this clonotype with many counts. The chain joins TRBV13 to TRBJ2-3; D possibly matches TRBD1 or TRBD2 (6 bases each). In germline, CDR1 is PRHDT, CDR2 FYEKMQ (reference sequence). This CDR3 has 18 amino acids. The germline V and J ends were trimmed by 5 bases and 1 base, with 22 bases remaining between them. CDR3 nucleotide sequence: TGTGCCAGCAGCACAAATCCCGGGGGCCTGGTCGGCACAGATACGCAGTATTTT. Translating it yields CASSTNPGGLVGTDTQYF.

By frequency in the sample, this clonotype is medium-sized (0.01 to 0.1%). The genes are TRBV5-1 and TRBJ1-1, with D unclear. V lost 7 bases and J 1 base, leaving 11 bases between the germline ends. The CDR3 runs 13 residues. Germline V gene data show CDR1 as SGHRS and CDR2 as YFSETQ. The CDR3 DNA reads TGCGCCAGCGGTGTCGACTCGAACACTGAAGCTTTCTTT. Protein sequence: CASGVDSNTEAFF.

This clonotype was observed many times. V and J are TRBV3-1 and TRBJ1-1; D remains unclear. V gave up 4 bases and J gave up 0 bases, with 6 bases separating them. This CDR3 region has 13 residues. CDR1 and CDR2 (germline): LGHDT, YNNKEL (reference sequence). As DNA, the CDR3 is TGTGCCAGCAGCCGATCGGTGAACACTGAAGCTTTCTTT. This gives the protein CASSRSVNTEAFF.

The chain links TRBV19 to TRBJ1-5; the D is unclear. Deletions cut 5 bases from V and 0 bases from J, with 5 bases between. CDR3 length equals 13 residues. CDR1 is LNHDA and CDR2 is SQIVND in the germline V gene (reference sequence). The CDR3 DNA reads TGTGCCAGTAGTTACAATAGCAATCAGCCCCAGCATTTT. Residues: CASSYNSNQPQHF. Full variable domain (remainder filled in from reference TRBV19 and TRBJ1-5): DGGITQSPKYLFRKEGQNVTLSCEQNLNHDAMYWYRQDPGQGLRLIYYSQIVNDFQKGDIAEGYSVSREKKESFPLTVTSAQKNPTAFYLCASSYNSNQPQHFGDGTRLSIL.

By share of the sample, this clonotype is medium-sized. The chain combines TRBV27 with TRBJ1-1; the D gene is possibly TRBD1 (5 bases). The CDR3 sequence is 17 residues long. Germline CDR1 reads MNHEY; CDR2 reads SMNVEV (reference sequence). V gave up 3 bases and J gave up 2 bases, with 19 bases separating them. The CDR3 region has the DNA TGTGCCAGCAGTTTGGTGTGGCAGGGACCCTCAAACACTGAAGCTTTCTTT. Protein product: CASSLVWQGPSNTEAFF.

This clonotype is medium-sized by share. V gene TRBV20-1 combines with J gene TRBJ1-2, with D maybe TRBD1 (6 bases). Germline loops: CDR1 DFQATT, CDR2 SNEGSKA (reference sequence). The CDR3 consists of 11 residues. The V gene lost 4 bases and the J gene lost 4 bases, with 7 bases spanning the gap. The CDR3 protein is CSATDSYGYTF. CDR3 in DNA: TGCAGTGCTACGGACAGCTATGGCTACACCTTC.

DNA for the CDR3: TGTGCCTGGAGTACAAATCCCAGGGAGACCCAGTACTTC. Translation gives CAWSTNPRETQYF. The rearrangement uses TRBV30 and TRBJ2-5; no definite D call. This CDR3 has 13 residues. From germline, CDR1 is GTSNPN and CDR2 SVGIG (reference sequence). Trimming shortened V by 2 bases and J by 5 bases, and 12 bases separated the two germline ends.

This clonotype is deemed medium-sized (0.01 to 0.1%). This chain joins TRBV25-1 and TRBJ2-3; no reliable D call. Germline values: CDR1 MGHDK, CDR2 SYGVNS. This CDR3 spans 15 amino acids. The V and J ends lost 2 bases and 2 bases respectively, with 11 bases between them. The CDR3 DNA is TGTGCCAGCAGTGAACTAAGTGGGTTCACAGATACGCAGTATTTT. Encoded protein: CASSELSGFTDTQYF.

This clonotype is labeled as medium-sized. The chain links TRBV20-1 to TRBJ2-3, with a possible D match to TRBD2 (5 bases). V was clipped by 7 bases and J by 3 bases, with 8 bases between them. From germline, CDR1 is DFQATT and CDR2 SNEGSKA (reference sequence). The CDR3 runs to 11 residues. In DNA form, the CDR3 reads TGCAGTGGCAGCGGAACAGATACGCAGTATTTT. Translation: CSGSGTDTQYF.

The table lists this clonotype with many counts. V is TRBV19 and J is TRBJ2-3; 8 positions agree with TRBD2. J gave up 1 base and V 7 bases, and 10 bases lay outside the gene matches. Germline V gives CDR1 LNHDA, CDR2 SQIVND (reference sequence). This CDR3 comprises 16 residues. The CDR3 region is CASTPGPGGRTDTQYF. The DNA for the CDR3 is TGTGCCAGTACCCCAGGGCCGGGGGGGCGCACAGATACGCAGTATTTT.